Given below is one TCR beta chain in context. Its antigen remains unidentified. Germline CDR1 and CDR2: KGHSH and LQKENI. Trimming took 1 base from V and 9 from J; bases not matched to a gene: 13. The length of the CDR3 is 16 residues. These data originate in a study of shared clonotypes between healthy human individuals. Whole-study findings and limits: There were few donors, and this limited the genetic and exposure-history diversity represented.

Measured with immunoSEQ multiplex PCR; TCRdb has only the in-frame clones, and not every one. The sample includes 1 million to 1.2 million clones, around 77% of them seen just once. Material: memory CD4+ T cells from PBMCs. Subset indicated: CD45RA-negative fraction. This receptor was identified in a man younger than 35 in good health. Some clones in this sample may be carry-over from other donors' samples. The chain is built from TRBV18 and TRBJ2-7, with 9 bases identical to TRBD2. The DNA for the CDR3 is TGTGCCAGCTCACCACTTAGAGGCCAGCGGGAGGTTGGGCAGTACTTC. This encodes CASSPLRGQREVGQYF.